The rows below give T cell receptor beta chains drawn from one sample of a study of CD8+ T cells in alopecia areata. Some clones are missing from TCRdb's copy, which holds only in-frame ones; the method was immunoSEQ multiplex PCR. The sample shows approximately 180,000 clones, 63% of them seen only once. The sequenced sample was CD4+ T cells sorted from blood, obtained at week 0. The receptors were gathered from a human donor with alopecia areata. Each CDR3 is given with its conserved first and last residue. Fields, in order: D gene, V gene, clone size, CDR3 length, J gene, CDR3 DNA, CDR3 protein. The D gene is left open where the match is weak. A row's size may be missing; if present it is once, few, many or a size class.

D gene: TRBD1
V gene: TRBV7-2
clone size: few
CDR3 length: 13
J gene: TRBJ1-5
CDR3 DNA: TGTGCCAGCAGCGCCCGACAGGGCCAGCCCCAGCATTTT
CDR3 protein: CASSARQGQPQHF

D gene: NA
V gene: TRBV29-1
clone size: NA
CDR3 length: 12
J gene: TRBJ1-1
CDR3 DNA: TGCAGCGTTCGGGACGTGAACACTGAAGCTTTCTTT
CDR3 protein: CSVRDVNTEAFF

D gene: NA
V gene: TRBV29-1
clone size: NA
CDR3 length: 13
J gene: TRBJ2-1
CDR3 DNA: TGCAGCGTCGCCTCCAGCTCCTACAATGAGCAGTTCTTC
CDR3 protein: CSVASSSYNEQFF

D gene: NA
V gene: TRBV30
clone size: NA
CDR3 length: 8
J gene: TRBJ1-2
CDR3 DNA: TGTGCCTGGACGACTCCTGATTTC
CDR3 protein: CAWTTPDF

D gene: NA
V gene: TRBV5-6
clone size: once
CDR3 length: 17
J gene: TRBJ2-1
CDR3 DNA: TGTGCCAGCAGCCCTACCAAACTTCGTGGACATTACAATGAGCAGTTCTTC
CDR3 protein: CASSPTKLRGHYNEQFF

D gene: NA
V gene: TRBV5-1
clone size: NA
CDR3 length: 13
J gene: TRBJ2-7
CDR3 DNA: TGCGCCAGCAGCAGGGACGGATTCTACGAGCAGTACTTC
CDR3 protein: CASSRDGFYEQYF

D gene: NA
V gene: TRBV7-2
clone size: NA
CDR3 length: 12
J gene: TRBJ1-2
CDR3 DNA: TGTGCCAGCAGCTTGGATTGGGGACCTGAGTCCTTC
CDR3 protein: CASSLDWGPESF

D gene: NA
V gene: TRBV7-9
clone size: once
CDR3 length: 14
J gene: TRBJ1-6
CDR3 DNA: TGTGCCAGCAGCTTGACACCTCTGAATTCACCCCTCCACTTT
CDR3 protein: CASSLTPLNSPLHF

D gene: TRBD2
V gene: TRBV10-3
clone size: few
CDR3 length: 16
J gene: TRBJ2-6
CDR3 DNA: TGTGCCATCACCCCTTCGGGGGGAACTGGGGCCAACGTCCTGACTTTC
CDR3 protein: CAITPSGGTGANVLTF

D gene: TRBD1
V gene: TRBV25-1
clone size: few
CDR3 length: 13
J gene: TRBJ2-3
CDR3 DNA: TGTGCCAGCAGTGAACTGACAGGGGCTACGCAGTATTTT
CDR3 protein: CASSELTGATQYF

D gene: NA
V gene: TRBV9
clone size: once
CDR3 length: 14
J gene: TRBJ1-6
CDR3 DNA: TGTGCCAGCAGCCCCATACTGGGTAATTCACCCCTCCACTTT
CDR3 protein: CASSPILGNSPLHF

D gene: NA
V gene: TRBV14
clone size: NA
CDR3 length: 14
J gene: TRBJ2-7
CDR3 DNA: TGTGCCAGCAGCTCCCTCGAGCGTCCTTACGAGCAGTACTTC
CDR3 protein: CASSSLERPYEQYF

D gene: NA
V gene: TRBV14
clone size: once
CDR3 length: 16
J gene: TRBJ1-2
CDR3 DNA: TGTGCCAGCAGCCAGGATCGCAGGGATAATAACTATGGCTACACCTTC
CDR3 protein: CASSQDRRDNNYGYTF